This section outlines one T cell receptor beta chain sequence together with its context. The antigen remains unidentified. The CDR3 contains 15 residues. V trimming: 3 bases; J trimming: 7 bases; junction bases outside the gene matches: 5. Per germline, CDR1 PRHDT and CDR2 FYEKMQ (reference sequence). This entry is derived from a study of T cell responses to AZD1222 COVID-19 vaccine. Findings and caveats of the study: In all cases, repertoires were sampled only after the peak T cell response. The study reported that nearly half of spike-specific TCRs target unmutated variant regions.

Second-dose timings of about 4 or about 12 weeks were pooled. Profiling relied on immunoSEQ multiplex PCR, and the TCRdb table lists in-frame clones only, not all of them. Among some 120,000 clones listed, over 75% were seen once. The sample consisted of peripheral blood, taken 28 days after the second AZD1222 dose. This sequence was found in an adult who received the AZD1222 COVID-19 vaccine. The chain links TRBV13 to TRBJ2-7, with TRBD2 identical over 14 bases. The CDR3 here is CASSFGTSGSLEQYF. The CDR3 bases are TGTGCCAGCAGCTTTGGGACTAGCGGGAGTCTGGAGCAGTACTTC.